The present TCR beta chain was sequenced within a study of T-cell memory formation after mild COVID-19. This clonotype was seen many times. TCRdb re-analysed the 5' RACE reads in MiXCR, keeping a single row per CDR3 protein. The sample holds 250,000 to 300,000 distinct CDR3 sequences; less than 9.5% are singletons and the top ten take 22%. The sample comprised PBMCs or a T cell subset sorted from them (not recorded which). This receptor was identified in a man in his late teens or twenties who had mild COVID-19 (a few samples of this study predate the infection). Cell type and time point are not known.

DNA of the CDR3: TGTGCCAGCTCACCCCCACGGGGCGGAGCAGATACGCAGTATTTT. Translating it yields CASSPPRGGADTQYF. This chain links TRBV18 with TRBJ2-3; D is tentatively TRBD1 or TRBD2 (5 bases each). Per the germline V gene, CDR1 is KGHSH and CDR2 is LQKENI. The CDR3 consists of 15 residues. With 3 bases removed from V and 4 bases from J, the gap between germline ends came to 14 bases.